This TCR beta chain came from a study of OX40 agonist ivuxolimab in advanced cancers. Study at large: Head and neck, renal cell, melanoma or hepatocellular carcinoma were the cancers that dose-escalation patients had. A male proportion of around 86% was recorded, with mean age approximately 60 years and range roughly 23 to 79.

In germline, CDR1 is MNHNS, CDR2 SASEGT. This CDR3 has 14 residues. With V trimmed by 6 bases and J by 4 bases, 8 bases remained unmatched. The assay was immunoSEQ multiplex PCR, and TCRdb's table has in-frame clones only and misses some. The sample contains 21,000 or so clones, more than 65% of which appear only once. The chain employs TRBV6-1 and TRBJ1-1, with 7 bases that match TRBD1. The sample was CD4+ or CD8+ T cells sorted from blood, taken in a trial of the OX40 agonist ivuxolimab. This clonotype was obtained from an adult with an advanced solid tumor such as melanoma, head and neck, liver or kidney cancer. The chain's CDR3 is CASRETGFSTEAFF. DNA of the CDR3: TGTGCCAGCAGAGAGACAGGGTTTAGCACTGAAGCTTTCTTT.